These 19 T cell receptor beta chains came from one sample sequenced in a study of identical twins. TCRdb fed the 5' RACE reads into MiXCR, producing one record per CDR3 protein. The sample carries hundreds of thousands of distinct CDR3 sequences, roughly 12% recorded once. These data were also filed under a second study, of yellow fever vaccine responses in identical twins.

Specimen: PBMCs. The receptors stem from a woman between 18 and 29 years old in good health.

This rearrangement joins TRBV2 to TRBJ2-1; 10 positions match TRBD2. J gave up 0 bases and V 6 bases, and 5 bases lay outside the gene matches. The CDR3 loop spans 16 amino acids. Germline-derived CDR1 and CDR2 are SNHLY and FYNNEI. The CDR3 sequence: CASRERGGPSYNEQFF. The CDR3, as DNA: TGTGCCAGCAGAGAGCGGGGGGGCCCCTCCTACAATGAGCAGTTCTTC.

This clonotype came up many times. This chain joins TRBV4-1 and TRBJ1-5; TRBD1 might be the D (6 bases). Germline V lookup: CDR1 MGHRA, CDR2 YSYEKL. The CDR3 loop spans 15 amino acids. The V and J ends lost 0 bases and 8 bases respectively, with 14 bases between them. DNA of the CDR3: TGCGCCAGCAGCCAAGATCGGGGGGCCCAAAAGCCCCAGCATTTT. This codes for CASSQDRGAQKPQHF.

This clonotype turned up a few times. The rearrangement joins TRBV19 to TRBJ2-5; D gene ambiguous. Germline V lookup: CDR1 LNHDA, CDR2 SQIVND (reference sequence). The V gene lost 3 bases and the J gene lost 4 bases, with 9 bases spanning the gap. CDR3 length: 13 amino acids. The CDR3 nucleotides read TGTGCCAGTAGTATGGCAGAAGGAGAGACCCAGTACTTC. It translates to CASSMAEGETQYF.

This clonotype was picked up a small number of times. V and J are TRBV24-1 and TRBJ2-2, with D possibly being TRBD2 (5 bases). Germline assignment: CDR1 KGHDR and CDR2 SFDVKD. Trimming removed 5 bases at V and 7 bases at J, with 7 bases between. The CDR3 extends over 12 amino acids. CDR3 DNA: TGTGCCACCAGTGCCGGGGTCGGGGAGCTGTTTTTT. It yields the protein CATSAGVGELFF.

Ten or more counts support this clonotype. V and J are TRBV28 and TRBJ2-1; D not certain. V lost 3 bases and J 10 bases, leaving 7 bases between the germline ends. Germline values: CDR1 MDHEN, CDR2 SYDVKM. CDR3 length equals 11 residues. The CDR3 coding sequence is TGTGCCAGCAGTTTCTGGTTCGAGCAGTTCTTC. It yields the protein CASSFWFEQFF.

The chain is built from TRBV7-9 and TRBJ2-1, with D possibly TRBD2 on 6 matching bases. The ends were cut back, 8 bases at V and 3 bases at J, with 11 bases in the middle. CDR1 SEHNR and CDR2 FQNEAQ come from the germline V gene (reference sequence). CDR3 size: 13 residues. CDR3: CASAGTLYNEQFF. The CDR3 DNA sequence: TGTGCCAGCGCGGGAACACTCTACAATGAGCAGTTCTTC.

The chain joins TRBV13 to TRBJ2-3; unclear D gene. Germline CDR1 reads PRHDT; CDR2 reads FYEKMQ (reference sequence). V dropped 5 bases and J dropped 4 bases, with 16 bases sitting between them. This CDR3 spans 15 amino acids. The CDR3 DNA sequence: TGTGCCAGCAGCCCAAGGGCTATATTGCCAGATACGCAGTATTTT. As protein: CASSPRAILPDTQYF.

This clonotype was observed a handful of times. This chain uses TRBV12-3 or TRBV12-4 with TRBJ2-1, with 8 bases fitting TRBD2. This CDR3 comprises 14 residues. The ends lost 11 bases at V and 7 bases at J; junction bases unmatched: 13. The DNA of the CDR3 is TGTGCCGACTCCCGGGGGGGCCTTTATAATGAGCAGTTCTTC. Translating it yields CADSRGGLYNEQFF.

This rearrangement joins TRBV9 to TRBJ2-3, with D possibly matching TRBD2 (5 bases). V was trimmed by 0 bases and J by 4 bases, leaving 15 bases between them. CDR3 length: 16 amino acids. Germline V gene sequence: CDR1 SGDLS, CDR2 YYNGEE. The chain's CDR3 is CASSVGISNGADTQYF. CDR3 DNA sequence: TGTGCCAGCAGCGTAGGGATATCAAACGGGGCAGATACGCAGTATTTT.

The genes are TRBV3-1 and TRBJ2-5; the match to TRBD2 covers 8 bases. V gave up 0 bases and J gave up 3 bases; unmatched junction bases: 9. The V gene's germline CDR1 is LGHDT and CDR2 YNNKEL (reference sequence). CDR3 length: 17 amino acids. The CDR3 loop reads CASSQDPGGTNKETQYF. CDR3 sequence (DNA): TGTGCCAGCAGCCAAGATCCGGGGGGGACCAATAAAGAGACCCAGTACTTC.

The CDR3 sequence is CASSLAPANTGELFF. CDR3 bases: TGTGCCAGCAGCTTAGCGCCTGCGAACACCGGGGAGCTGTTTTTT. The J gene is TRBJ2-2, the V gene TRBV7-9; the D is unclear. Looked up from germline, CDR1 is SEHNR and CDR2 is FQNEAQ (reference sequence). Trimming stripped 0 bases from V and 0 bases from J, with 5 bases between. The CDR3 length is 15 residues.

The chain carries TRBV5-1 and TRBJ2-3, with a weak D call TRBD1 (6 bases). In germline, CDR1 is SGHRS, CDR2 YFSETQ. This CDR3 region has 14 residues. Trimming left V 5 bases short and J 3 bases short, with 13 bases between. The CDR3 region is CASRRAGDTDTQYF. The CDR3 DNA is TGCGCCAGCAGACGGGCAGGGGATACAGATACGCAGTATTTT.

This clonotype was seen at least ten times. The rearrangement uses TRBV4-1 and TRBJ2-1; D may be TRBD1 or TRBD2 (6 bases each). The CDR3 totals 17 residues. Trimming shortened V by 0 bases and J by 4 bases, and 16 bases separated the two germline ends. Germline V gives CDR1 MGHRA, CDR2 YSYEKL. The CDR3 nucleotides are TGCGCCAGCAGCCAAGAATGGAAGGGGGGCCTTTACAATGAGCAGTTCTTC. As protein: CASSQEWKGGLYNEQFF.

The CDR3 region is CASRWTGTTGELFF. CDR3 nucleotides: TGCGCCAGCAGGTGGACAGGGACCACCGGGGAGCTGTTTTTT. The V gene is TRBV5-1, the J gene TRBJ2-2; 8 nucleotides agree with TRBD1. CDR3 length equals 14 residues. The germline V gene encodes CDR1 SGHRS and CDR2 YFSETQ. Germline trimming cut 5 bases from V and 4 bases from J; bases unmatched to any gene: 4.

This clonotype was seen a handful of times. V gene TRBV13 combines with J gene TRBJ2-3; possibly TRBD2 for D (7 bases). CDR1 PRHDT and CDR2 FYEKMQ come from the germline V gene (reference sequence). This CDR3 is 14 amino acids long. Trimming removed 5 bases at V and 6 bases at J, with 15 bases between. This CDR3 reads CASSPPAGADTQYF. CDR3 nucleotides: TGTGCCAGCAGCCCCCCGGCGGGGGCGGATACGCAGTATTTT.

This clonotype was detected only a few times. The rearrangement joins TRBV7-2 to TRBJ2-1, with 7 bases identical to TRBD1. From germline, CDR1 is SGHTA and CDR2 FQGNSA. CDR3 length: 15 amino acids. Trimming removed 4 bases from V and 6 bases from J; junction bases left unmatched: 9. The CDR3 DNA reads TGTGCCAGCAGCTCAGCGACAGGGTTGTTCAATGAGCAGTTCTTC. Amino acids: CASSSATGLFNEQFF.

V and J are TRBV4-1 and TRBJ2-7; D may be TRBD1 or TRBD2 (5 bases each). Deletions cut 4 bases from V and 3 bases from J, with 13 bases between. This CDR3 is built from 14 residues. Per germline, CDR1 MGHRA and CDR2 YSYEKL. In DNA, the CDR3 is TGCGCCAGCAGCCTCCGGGACGACTACTACGAGCAGTACGTC. This codes for CASSLRDDYYEQYV.

The chain links TRBV20-1 to TRBJ2-7; D gene unclear. The CDR3 is 13 amino acids. CDR1 DFQATT and CDR2 SNEGSKA come from the germline V gene (reference sequence). Trimming shortened V by 3 bases and J by 0 bases, and 9 bases separated the two germline ends. The CDR3 nucleotides read TGCAGTGCTAGCGACTCTCTCTCCTACGAGCAGTACTTC. It is translated as CSASDSLSYEQYF.

The sample holds a few counts of this clonotype. V gene TRBV20-1 combines with J gene TRBJ1-3; D is unresolved. Germline V gene lookup returns CDR1 DFQATT and CDR2 SNEGSKA (reference sequence). V was trimmed by 6 bases and J by 0 bases, leaving 9 bases between them. The CDR3 loop spans 13 amino acids. In nucleotides, the CDR3 is TGCAGTGCCTCCGGGAACTCTGGAAACACCATATATTTT. Its translation: CSASGNSGNTIYF.